This T cell receptor (beta chain) came from a study of blood T cell repertoires in COVID-19. On the study more broadly: Samples taken during acute and convalescent COVID-19 were collected in the United States, Italy and Spain.

The germline V and J ends were trimmed by 2 bases and 4 bases, with 9 bases remaining between them. The CDR3 runs to 13 residues. Germline lookup yields CDR1 KGHSH and CDR2 LQKENI. Original handling: Cell counts per sample came from amplifying reference gene primers. The data were produced by immunoSEQ multiplex PCR, yet TCRdb's version contains in-frame clones alone and is incomplete. The V and J calls and clone size come from that table; D and trimming were worked out from the DNA. The repertoire includes 110,000 or so clones, around 90% of them detected once, and 7.7% sits in the top ten. V and J are TRBV18 and TRBJ2-7, with D possibly being TRBD1 (5 bases). The specimen was peripheral blood. This sequence was found in a human donor in a cohort sampled during active COVID-19. Here the CDR3 reads CASSPSAGYEQYF. The CDR3 DNA reads as TGTGCCAGCTCACCATCGGCAGGGTACGAGCAGTACTTC.